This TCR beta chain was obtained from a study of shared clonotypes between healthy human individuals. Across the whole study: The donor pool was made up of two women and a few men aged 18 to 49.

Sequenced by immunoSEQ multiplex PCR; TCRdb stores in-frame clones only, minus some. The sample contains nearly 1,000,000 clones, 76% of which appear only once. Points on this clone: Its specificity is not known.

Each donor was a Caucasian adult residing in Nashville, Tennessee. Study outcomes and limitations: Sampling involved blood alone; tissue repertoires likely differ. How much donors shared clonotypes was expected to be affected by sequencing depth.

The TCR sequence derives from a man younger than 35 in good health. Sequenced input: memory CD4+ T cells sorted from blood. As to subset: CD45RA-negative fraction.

The CDR3 DNA follows: TGTGCCAGCAGTCCCGCCGATCTTTACAATGAGCAGTTCTTC. This codes for CASSPADLYNEQFF. This chain connects TRBV7-6 to TRBJ2-1; D call uncertain. V was trimmed by 6 bases and J by 4 bases, leaving 13 bases between them. This CDR3 has 14 residues. Germline V gene lookup returns CDR1 SGHVS and CDR2 FNYEAQ.